Sequencing of this T cell receptor beta chain was carried out in a study of CD8+CD57+ T cells in acquired aplastic anemia (dated by TCRdb to 2017 to 2018). Regarding the complete study: On average, sorted CD4+ and CD8+ cells yielded around 3.4 ug of extracted DNA, with a range of about 0.17 to 27.4 ug. CD8+CD57+ expansion was defined as a frequency above the mean frequency observed in healthy subjects. Overall study results and their limits: No significant difference in CD8+ Simpson's diversity was found between patients and healthy controls (P=0.060). Roughly 29 CD8+ CDR3 sequences were found to be shared between patients and controls, but these sequences appeared to be highly expressed in patients and within the immunodominant clones of the patients.

Flow cytometry had shown CD8+CD57+ cell expansion in the patients selected for sequencing. All patients had severe acquired aplastic anemia diagnosed by International Study of Aplastic Anemia and Agranulocytosis and Camitta criteria. Patients had received no therapy at the time of blood sampling. TCR repertoires of sorted CD4+ and CD8+ blood T cells from severe aplastic anemia patients and healthy subjects were deep-sequenced in the study. Patients were enrolled under clinicaltrials.gov protocols 00001620, 01623167, 00001397, 00071045, 00081523 and 00961064 in the USA. Ficoll-Paque density gradient centrifugation was used to isolate peripheral blood mononuclear cells. Before DNA extraction, CD4+ and CD8+ T cells were sorted by FACS or by magnetic beads. The CDR1 and CDR2 encoded by the germline V gene (reference sequence) are LGHDT and YNNKEL. Reading from cysteine to phenylalanine, the CDR3 counts 15 amino acids. Of the read, only the CDR3 DNA is kept; its 45 bases are in frame from base 1. The trim is 4 bases for V and 6 bases for J, with a gap of 18 bases between the germline ends.

Genomic DNA served as template for TCR beta VDJ combination and CDR3 sequence profiling. TCR repertoire sequencing was run on an Illumina HiSeq 2000. Per the original workflow: TRBV/TRBJ rearrangement plots, CDR3 size and DJ length profiles, and Simpson's diversity index were used to evaluate the repertoires. The most abundant DNA sequence in the deep sequencing data was defined as the immunodominant clone. CDR3 amino acid sequences were checked for sharing between subjects and were compared against published repertoires and the VDJdb database. TCRdb handled the public reads itself, with Q25 trimming in fastp and clone calling in MiXCR, and kept productive beta chains. A single entry per CDR3 protein holds the most common genes and DNA from its merged rows. TCRdb's processing, not the authors', yielded these V and J calls. Counted in this sample were about 200,000 distinct CDR3 sequences; under 50% of them appeared once. The ten largest clones add up to around 20% of the sample.

The sample holds many counts of this clonotype. Its antigen is still unknown. Base qualities are not provided; no much larger clone lies one nucleotide away. The chain uses TRBV3-1 and TRBJ1-2; the D gene is possibly TRBD1, with 6 bases matching. The TCR was taken from a human donor with aplastic anemia. Specimen: sorted CD4+, CD8+, or CD8+CD57+ T cells (not recorded which) from PBMCs. The CDR3 region has the sequence CASSLPTGTVDGYTF. The base sequence is TGTGCCAGCAGCCTCCCGACAGGAACAGTCGATGGCTACACCTTC.